The clone carrying this T cell receptor (beta chain) was counted once. At one boundary the junction diverges from the germline segment, which might be a read error. This sample was included in a study of blood T cell repertoires in COVID-19. Study-level background: Specimens from acute and convalescent COVID-19 originated in the United States, Italy and Spain.

Germline loops: CDR1 MNHEY, CDR2 SVGAGI. The CDR3 sequence is 15 residues long. Here immunoSEQ multiplex PCR was the method, and the copy in TCRdb shows in-frame clones only, minus some. The table records just over 300,000 clones, approximately 89% of them present only once. Sequencing input: peripheral blood. The chain has TRBV6-5 and TRBJ1-1; D might be TRBD1 (6 bases). This TCR was sampled from a young woman with COVID-19, enrolled during active disease. CDR3 in DNA: TGTGCCAGCAGCAGTCTACAGGGTGGGGGCGATAAGGGGATCTTT. Its protein is CASSSLQGGGDKGIF.